This T cell receptor (beta chain) was sequenced in a study of cytomegalovirus exposure and HLA in healthy donors. This clone is a singleton in its sample. Its specificity is not known. This same CDR3 is encoded by further DNA sequences in the sample. The CDR3 length is 13 residues. Trimming shortened V by 6 bases and J by 4 bases, and 12 bases separated the two germline ends. CDR1 and CDR2 from the germline V gene are MNHEY and SVGAGI. General study results and limits: When analyzed later, a missense DCLRE1C variant was found to be linked to TCR beta V- and J-gene trimming.

Researchers ran the PCR with 60 Vbeta and 13 Jbeta primers. The repertoire was sequenced with immunoSEQ multiplex PCR; TCRdb's copy has only in-frame clones and lacks some. The repertoire includes some 170,000 clones, approximately 78% of them detected once, and 2% to 3% sits in the top ten. Material for sequencing was PBMCs. The sequence was collected from a human donor in good health. The chain is built from TRBV6-5 and TRBJ1-1; weak D call: TRBD1 (6 bases). The CDR3 bases are TGTGCCAGCAGCCGGGAGGGGGGCACTGAAGCTTTCTTT. This gives the protein CASSREGGTEAFF.